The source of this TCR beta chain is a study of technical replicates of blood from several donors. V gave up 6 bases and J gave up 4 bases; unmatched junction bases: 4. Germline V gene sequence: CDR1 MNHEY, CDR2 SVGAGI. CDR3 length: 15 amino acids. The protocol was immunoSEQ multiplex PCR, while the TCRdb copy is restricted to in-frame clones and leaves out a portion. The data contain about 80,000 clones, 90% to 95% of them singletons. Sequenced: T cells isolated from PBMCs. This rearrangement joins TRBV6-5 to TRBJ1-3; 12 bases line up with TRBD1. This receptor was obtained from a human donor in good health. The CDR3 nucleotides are TGTGCCAGCAGCCGGGACAGGGGGCTCGGAAACACCATATATTTT. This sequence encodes CASSRDRGLGNTIYF.